A single sample gave rise to the 11 T cell receptor beta chains below, sequenced in a study of identical twins. A single record per CDR3 protein comes from TCRdb applying MiXCR to the 5' RACE reads. The sample includes 500,000 to 650,000 distinct CDR3 sequences, 20% to 25% of them seen just once. These sequences were also reported in another study, on yellow fever vaccine responses in identical twins.

The sequenced sample was CD4+ T cells sorted from blood. These receptors all stem from a woman aged 18-35 years in good health.

This clonotype was recorded a few times. The V gene is TRBV20-1, the J gene TRBJ1-4; D unclear. Germline V lookup: CDR1 DFQATT, CDR2 SNEGSKA (reference sequence). The CDR3 is 14 amino acids. The V end was cut by 4 bases, the J end by 4 bases, with 13 bases between. The CDR3 region has the DNA TGCAGTGCTATCTTGACGGTTTTTAATGAAAAACTGTTTTTT. This sequence encodes CSAILTVFNEKLFF.

This chain connects TRBV7-2 to TRBJ2-7; 10 bases fit TRBD2. The germline V gene encodes CDR1 SGHTA and CDR2 FQGNSA. CDR3 length equals 15 residues. The J segment lost 3 bases and the V segment lost 5 bases, leaving 7 bases of the junction unmatched. This CDR3 reads CASSAPGLAHYEQYF. The CDR3 nucleotides are TGTGCCAGCAGCGCACCGGGACTAGCGCACTACGAGCAGTACTTC.

This clonotype was seen only a few times. The chain joins TRBV29-1 to TRBJ2-6; no clear D gene. Germline values: CDR1 SQVTM, CDR2 ANQGSEA. The V end was cut by 3 bases, the J end by 0 bases, with 12 bases between. This CDR3 is built from 16 residues. CDR3 amino acids: CSVDDTQISGANVLTF. For the CDR3, the DNA is TGCAGCGTTGATGACACGCAAATCTCTGGGGCCAACGTCCTGACTTTC.

This clonotype was counted between two and nine times. The V and J genes are TRBV29-1 and TRBJ2-5, with TRBD1 as a possible D gene (6 bases). V was clipped by 6 bases and J by 4 bases, with 18 bases between them. The CDR3 is 14 amino acids. Per the germline V gene, CDR1 is SQVTM and CDR2 is ANQGSEA. The CDR3 coding sequence is TGCAGCGTGAGTGGACAGCCAACCTTAGAGACCCAGTACTTC. Its translation: CSVSGQPTLETQYF.

The chain employs TRBV27 and TRBJ1-1; D uncertain. CDR3 length equals 13 residues. In germline, CDR1 is MNHEY, CDR2 SMNVEV (reference sequence). V lost 1 base and J 0 bases, leaving 3 bases between the germline ends. The CDR3 DNA follows: TGTGCCAGCAGTTTATACCTGAACACTGAAGCTTTCTTT. Its translation is CASSLYLNTEAFF.

The CDR3 protein is CASSQAPGVGEQYF. The CDR3 coding sequence is TGTGCCAGCAGCCAAGCCCCTGGGGTGGGCGAGCAGTACTTC. The rearrangement joins TRBV3-1 to TRBJ2-7; unclear D gene. V was clipped by 1 base and J by 6 bases, with 13 bases between them. The CDR3 consists of 14 residues. CDR1 and CDR2 (germline): LGHDT, YNNKEL (reference sequence).

This clonotype has only a few counts. The V gene is TRBV14, the J gene TRBJ2-6; D not certain. Trimming removed 2 bases at V and 0 bases at J, with 17 bases between. Germline V gene data show CDR1 as SGHDN and CDR2 as FVKESK. The CDR3 loop spans 19 amino acids. The CDR3 here is CASSQRTFSPSSGANVLTF. The CDR3 nucleotides read TGTGCCAGCAGCCAACGGACCTTTTCCCCTAGCTCTGGGGCCAACGTCCTGACTTTC.

The rearrangement joins TRBV10-3 to TRBJ2-3; weak D call: TRBD1 (5 bases). This CDR3 has 15 residues. Germline CDR1 and CDR2: ENHRY and SYGVKD. Deletions cut 5 bases from V and 0 bases from J, with 12 bases between. CDR3 sequence (DNA): TGTGCCATCAGTTCGACAGCCGCTAGCACAGATACGCAGTATTTT. It yields the protein CAISSTAASTDTQYF.

The CDR3: CASSPLGRGPGDEQFF. The CDR3 bases are TGTGCCAGCAGTCCCCTCGGGAGGGGGCCCGGGGATGAGCAGTTCTTC. The chain carries TRBV28 and TRBJ2-1, with D perhaps TRBD2 (8 bases). CDR3 length equals 16 residues. Trimming stripped 5 bases from V and 8 bases from J, with 22 bases between. The germline CDR1 and CDR2 sequences are MDHEN and SYDVKM.

The table lists this clonotype with a few counts. V usage is TRBV15 and J usage is TRBJ2-5; perhaps TRBD2 as D (6 bases). This CDR3 has 15 amino acids. In germline, CDR1 is LNHNV, CDR2 YYDKDF (reference sequence). V gave up 2 bases and J gave up 5 bases, with 15 bases separating them. CDR3 in DNA: TGTGCCACCAGCAGACGTCGGGAGACTTGGGAGACCCAGTACTTC. Amino acid sequence: CATSRRRETWETQYF. Complete variable domain (other parts from reference TRBV15 and TRBJ2-5): DAMVIQNPRYQVTQFGKPVTLSCSQTLNHNVMYWYQQKSSQAPKLLFHYYDKDFNNEADTPDNFQSRRPNTSFCFLDIRSPGLGDTAMYLCATSRRRETWETQYFGPGTRLLVL.

The rearrangement uses TRBV20-1 and TRBJ2-1; D remains unclear. Trimming stripped 6 bases from V and 8 bases from J, with 8 bases between. Germline CDR1 and CDR2: DFQATT and SNEGSKA (reference sequence). CDR3 length: 10 amino acids. The CDR3 nucleotides are TGCAGTGCAGCGCGAGATGAGCAGTTCTTC. Its protein product is CSAARDEQFF.